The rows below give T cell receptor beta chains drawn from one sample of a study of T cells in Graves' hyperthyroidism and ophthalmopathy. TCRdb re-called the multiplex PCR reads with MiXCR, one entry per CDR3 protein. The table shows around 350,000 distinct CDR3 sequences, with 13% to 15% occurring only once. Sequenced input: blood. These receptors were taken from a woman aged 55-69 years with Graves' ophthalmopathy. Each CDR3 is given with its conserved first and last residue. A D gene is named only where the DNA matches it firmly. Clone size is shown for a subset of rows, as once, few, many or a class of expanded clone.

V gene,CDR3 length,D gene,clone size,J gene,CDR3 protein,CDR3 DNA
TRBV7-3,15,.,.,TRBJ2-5,CASSLIPGYQETQYF,TGTGCCAGCAGCTTAATACCGGGGTACCAAGAGACCCAGTACTTC
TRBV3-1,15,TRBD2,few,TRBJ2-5,CASSQGTAGAETQYF,TGTGCCAGCAGCCAAGGGACAGCGGGAGCGGAGACCCAGTACTTC
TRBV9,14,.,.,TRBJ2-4,CASGNPRESDIQYF,TGTGCCAGCGGTAACCCCCGGGAGTCGGACATTCAGTACTTC
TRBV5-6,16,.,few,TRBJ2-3,CASSLGLAFLTDTQYF,TGTGCCAGCAGCTTGGGGCTAGCTTTCTTGACAGATACGCAGTATTTT
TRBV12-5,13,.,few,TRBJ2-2,CASGLGESGELFF,TGTGCTAGTGGTTTAGGGGAATCCGGGGAGCTGTTTTTT
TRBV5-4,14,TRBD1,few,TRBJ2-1,CASSLAVGQGSQFF,TGTGCCAGCAGCTTGGCCGTCGGACAGGGGTCTCAGTTCTTC
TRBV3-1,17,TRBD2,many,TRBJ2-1,CASSQEWAAGFYNEQFF,TGTGCCAGCAGCCAAGAATGGGCAGCGGGGTTCTACAATGAGCAGTTCTTC
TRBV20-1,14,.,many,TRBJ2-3,CSAPEASGTDTQYF,TGCAGTGCTCCCGAGGCTAGCGGCACAGATACGCAGTATTTT
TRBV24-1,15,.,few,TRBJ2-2,CATSSARVDTGELFF,TGTGCCACCAGTAGTGCCCGGGTGGACACCGGGGAGCTGTTTTTT
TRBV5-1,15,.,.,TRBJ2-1,CASSLEWGAYNEQFF,TGCGCCAGCAGCTTGGAATGGGGGGCGTACAATGAGCAGTTCTTC
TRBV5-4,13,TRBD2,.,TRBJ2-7,CASSLVAGGEQYF,TGTGCCAGCAGCTTGGTGGCGGGAGGCGAGCAGTACTTC
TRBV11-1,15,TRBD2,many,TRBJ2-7,CASSRQTSVAYEQYF,TGTGCCAGCAGCCGTCAGACTAGCGTAGCCTACGAGCAGTACTTC
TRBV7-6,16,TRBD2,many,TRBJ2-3,CASSFRAGADTDTQYF,TGTGCCAGCAGCTTCAGAGCGGGAGCAGACACAGATACGCAGTATTTT
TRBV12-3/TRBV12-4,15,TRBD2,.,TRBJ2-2,CASSPRGGITGELFF,TGTGCCAGCAGTCCCCGGGGAGGGATCACCGGGGAGCTGTTTTTT
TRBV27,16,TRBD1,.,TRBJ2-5,CASSIAGQDLGKTQYF,TGTGCCAGCAGTATCGCCGGACAGGACCTAGGGAAGACCCAGTACTTC
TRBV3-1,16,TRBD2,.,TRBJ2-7,CASSEQLAGVPNEQYF,TGTGCCAGCAGTGAACAACTAGCGGGAGTCCCCAACGAGCAGTACTTC
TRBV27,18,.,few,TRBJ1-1,CASSLRGGGLHGNTEAFF,TGTGCCAGCAGTCTCCGGGGGGGAGGCCTACATGGGAACACTGAAGCTTTCTTT
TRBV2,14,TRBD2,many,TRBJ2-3,CASFSGTHTDTQYF,TGTGCCAGCTTTAGCGGGACACACACAGATACGCAGTATTTT
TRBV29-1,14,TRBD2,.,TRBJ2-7,CSVEGAGGTYEQYF,TGCAGCGTTGAAGGGGCGGGGGGAACCTACGAGCAGTACTTC
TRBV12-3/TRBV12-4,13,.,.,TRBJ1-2,CASSPGTQWGYTF,TGTGCCAGCAGTCCCGGGACCCAGTGGGGCTACACCTTC
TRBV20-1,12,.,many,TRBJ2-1,CSAGDPPNEQFF,TGCAGTGCTGGAGACCCTCCGAATGAGCAGTTCTTC